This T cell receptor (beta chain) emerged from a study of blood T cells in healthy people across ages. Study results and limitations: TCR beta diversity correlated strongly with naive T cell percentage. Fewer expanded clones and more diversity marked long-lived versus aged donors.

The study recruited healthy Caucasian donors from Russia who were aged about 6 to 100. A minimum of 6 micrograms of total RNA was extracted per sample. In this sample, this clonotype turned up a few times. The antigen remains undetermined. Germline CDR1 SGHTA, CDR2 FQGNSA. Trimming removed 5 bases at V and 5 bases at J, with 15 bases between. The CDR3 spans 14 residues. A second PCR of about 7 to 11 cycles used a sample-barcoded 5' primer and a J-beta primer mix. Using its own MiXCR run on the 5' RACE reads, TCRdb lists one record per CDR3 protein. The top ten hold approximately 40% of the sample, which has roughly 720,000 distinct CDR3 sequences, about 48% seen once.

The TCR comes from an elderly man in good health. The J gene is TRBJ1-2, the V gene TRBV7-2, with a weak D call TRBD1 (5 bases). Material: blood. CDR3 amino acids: CASSVWGRWYGYTF. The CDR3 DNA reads TGTGCCAGCAGCGTCTGGGGACGGTGGTATGGCTACACCTTC.